These 32 T cell receptor beta chains were sequenced from one sample in a study of early T cells in non-severe SARS-CoV-2 infection. TCRdb analysed the 5' RACE reads with MiXCR anew, one entry per CDR3 protein. The sample yields around 30,000 distinct CDR3 sequences, 9.5% to 10% seen once. The sample consisted of whole blood. These receptors all stem from an adult who was a healthcare worker with PCR-confirmed SARS-CoV-2 infection or an uninfected control (not recorded which).

J is TRBJ1-1 and V is TRBV18; 8 nucleotides match TRBD1. Per germline, CDR1 KGHSH and CDR2 LQKENI. Trimming at V came to 2 bases and at J to 4 bases, leaving 9 bases not matched to a gene. The CDR3 has 16 residues. The chain's CDR3 is CASSPGTGKQITEAFF. The CDR3 region has the DNA TGTGCCAGCTCACCAGGGACAGGAAAACAAATCACTGAAGCTTTCTTT.

The V gene is TRBV7-8, the J gene TRBJ2-5, with a tentative D call TRBD2 (5 bases). CDR1 and CDR2 from the germline V gene are SGHVS and FQNEAQ. V was pared by 5 bases and J by 7 bases, with 14 bases between. This CDR3 is built from 13 residues. The CDR3 bases are TGTGCCAGCAGCCCCGGCATCGGAGGGACCCAGTACTTC. Its protein is CASSPGIGGTQYF.

The chain employs TRBV21-1 and TRBJ2-7. TRBV21-1 is annotated as a pseudogene. This CDR3 is 13 amino acids long. CDR3 nucleotides: TGTGCCAGCAGCAAACAAGTGGCCTACGAGCAGTACTTC. Residues: CASSKQVAYEQYF.

This clonotype was seen ten or more times. This chain links TRBV7-9 with TRBJ2-7; unclear D gene. The CDR3 length is 11 residues. Germline CDR1 SEHNR, CDR2 FQNEAQ (reference sequence). Trimming removed 7 bases at V and 5 bases at J, with 9 bases between. In DNA form, the CDR3 reads TGTGCCAGCAACAATTATAACGAGCAGTACTTC. Encoded protein: CASNNYNEQYF.

This clonotype was seen repeatedly, ten times or more. The chain recombines TRBV29-1 with TRBJ2-7; either TRBD1 or TRBD2 may supply D (5 bases each). Trimming removed 7 bases at V and 7 bases at J, with 20 bases between. The CDR3 length is 13 residues. Looked up from germline, CDR1 is SQVTM and CDR2 is ANQGSEA. The CDR3 here is CSAGGPSPTEQYF. CDR3 nucleotide sequence: TGCAGCGCTGGGGGACCGAGCCCTACGGAGCAGTACTTC.

This clonotype was seen repeatedly, ten times or more. This chain joins TRBV9 and TRBJ2-3; the D is unclear. CDR3 length: 14 residues. The germline V and J ends were trimmed by 3 bases and 1 base, with 9 bases remaining between them. Looked up from germline, CDR1 is SGDLS and CDR2 is YYNGEE. CDR3 residues: CASSESSGTDTQYF. In DNA, the CDR3 is TGTGCCAGCAGCGAATCCTCTGGCACAGATACGCAGTATTTT.

The sample holds a few counts of this clonotype. The chain links TRBV3-1 to TRBJ1-2, with D hard to call. The CDR3 is 12 amino acids. CDR1 is LGHDT and CDR2 is YNNKEL in the germline V gene (reference sequence). Trimming cost V 4 bases and J 5 bases, with 8 bases left between them. CDR3 residues: CASSLLGYGYTF. In DNA, the CDR3 is TGTGCCAGCAGCCTACTGGGATATGGCTACACCTTC.

The DNA for the CDR3 is TGTGCCAGCAGTTATCGGGCTAGCGGGGGGGCATGGTATACGCAGTATTTT. It translates to CASSYRASGGAWYTQYF. The chain joins TRBV6-5 to TRBJ2-3, with 12 bases matching TRBD2. J gave up 7 bases and V 3 bases, and 11 bases lay outside the gene matches. Germline lookup yields CDR1 MNHEY and CDR2 SVGAGI. The CDR3 is 17 amino acids.

This clonotype was picked up many times. The junction departs from germline at one end; a sequencing error may be responsible. The chain combines TRBV30 with TRBJ2-1, with D unresolved. The germline V gene has CDR1 GTSNPN and CDR2 SVGIG (reference sequence). The CDR3 length is 13 residues. CDR3 in DNA: TGTGCCTGGAGTGATCGTTCCGAAAATGGGCAGTTCTTC. Translating it yields CAWSDRSENGQFF.

This clonotype was found many times. This chain joins TRBV14 and TRBJ1-2; D is unresolved. CDR3 size: 15 residues. The V end was cut by 0 bases, the J end by 7 bases, with 15 bases between. Germline V gives CDR1 SGHDN, CDR2 FVKESK. CDR3 sequence (DNA): TGTGCCAGCAGCCAAGATTACGGGAGCTTAAGTGGCTACACCTTC. Translating it yields CASSQDYGSLSGYTF.

Many counts were recorded for this clonotype. CDR3 protein: CASSPTRMGISPLHF. Here the CDR3 DNA reads TGTGCCAGCAGCCCCACCCGAATGGGGATTTCACCCCTCCACTTT. The J gene is TRBJ1-6, the V gene TRBV7-8; D ambiguous. Deletions cut 5 bases from V and 9 bases from J, with 17 bases between. CDR1 SGHVS and CDR2 FQNEAQ come from the germline V gene. The CDR3 consists of 15 residues.

This clonotype was recorded at least ten times. The chain links TRBV5-6 to TRBJ1-6; a weak D match, TRBD1 (5 bases). The V gene's germline CDR1 is SGHDT and CDR2 YYEEEE. V lost 3 bases and J 7 bases, leaving 11 bases between the germline ends. The CDR3 totals 14 residues. The CDR3 bases are TGTGCCAGCAGCTCGGGACTGGTGAATTCACCCCTCCACTTT. This encodes CASSSGLVNSPLHF.

This clonotype was seen a few times. The CDR3 region is CSASQTSGRADTQYF. CDR3 DNA: TGCAGTGCTAGTCAGACTAGCGGGCGGGCAGATACGCAGTATTTT. V is TRBV20-1 and J is TRBJ2-3; 10 nucleotides match TRBD2. The CDR3 has 15 amino acids. Trimming cost V 3 bases and J 4 bases; bases outside gene matches: 7. Germline V gene data show CDR1 as DFQATT and CDR2 as SNEGSKA (reference sequence).

The chain recombines TRBV25-1 with TRBJ2-7, with TRBD1 as a possible D gene (6 bases). CDR1 is MGHDK and CDR2 is SYGVNS in the germline V gene. The V end was cut by 2 bases, the J end by 2 bases, with 19 bases between. The CDR3 sequence is 17 residues long. CDR3 residues: CASSEVQAGARTYEQYF. DNA of the CDR3: TGTGCCAGCAGTGAAGTCCAGGCAGGGGCTCGGACCTACGAGCAGTACTTC.

J is TRBJ1-6 and V is TRBV3-1; no reliable D call. The CDR3 runs 13 residues. Germline-derived CDR1 and CDR2 are LGHDT and YNNKEL (reference sequence). The V gene lost 5 bases and the J gene lost 8 bases, with 10 bases spanning the gap. CDR3 nucleotides: TGTGCCAGCAGCTCTCTGGTTGATTCACCCCTCCACTTT. This translates into CASSSLVDSPLHF.

This clonotype was seen many times. V usage is TRBV6-4 and J usage is TRBJ2-1; 8 bases agree with TRBD1. The ends lost 5 bases at V and 9 bases at J; junction bases unmatched: 3. The CDR3 sequence is 12 residues long. Per germline, CDR1 MRHNA and CDR2 SNTAGT. The DNA for the CDR3 is TGTGCCAGCAGTCGGACAGGGAGTGAGCAGTTCTTC. Translation gives CASSRTGSEQFF.

This clonotype was counted many times. CDR3 bases: TGCAGCGTTGGACCTTCAGGGTTCGGGTACAATGAGCAGTTCTTC. Its translation: CSVGPSGFGYNEQFF. This sequence joins TRBV29-1 and TRBJ2-1; D is perhaps TRBD1 (5 bases). Germline loops: CDR1 SQVTM, CDR2 ANQGSEA. This CDR3 is built from 15 residues. The V end was cut by 4 bases, the J end by 4 bases, with 17 bases between.

Many counts were recorded for this clonotype. V and J are TRBV7-3 and TRBJ1-6; D is uncertain. The CDR3 runs to 13 residues. Germline loops: CDR1 SGHTA, CDR2 FQGTGA. The germline V and J ends were trimmed by 4 bases and 10 bases, with 11 bases remaining between them. In nucleotides, the CDR3 is TGTGCCAGCAGCTATGCGGAATCATCACCCCTCCACTTT. It specifies CASSYAESSPLHF.

The genes are TRBV7-2 and TRBJ1-2; D gene ambiguous. The V end lost 1 base, the J end lost 2 bases, and 8 bases lay between the germline ends. This CDR3 comprises 14 residues. Germline values: CDR1 SGHTA, CDR2 FQGNSA. The CDR3 DNA is TGTGCCAGCAGCTTAGAGGCGGCAAACTATGGCTACACCTTC. It is translated as CASSLEAANYGYTF. Variable domain in full (rest from reference TRBV7-2 and TRBJ1-2): GAGVSQSPSNKVTEKGKDVELRCDPISGHTALYWYRQSLGQGLEFLIYFQGNSAPDKSGLPSDRFSAERTGGSVSTLTIQRTQQEDSAVYLCASSLEAANYGYTFGSGTRLTVV.

This clonotype was observed many times. CDR3 amino acids: CASSTQGANYGYTF. CDR3 DNA sequence: TGTGCCAGTAGTACCCAGGGAGCTAACTATGGCTACACCTTC. This sequence joins TRBV19 and TRBJ1-2; D might be TRBD1 (5 bases). The germline V gene encodes CDR1 LNHDA and CDR2 SQIVND (reference sequence). CDR3 length: 14 residues. The V gene lost 4 bases and the J gene lost 0 bases, with 9 bases spanning the gap.

This clonotype was recorded at least ten times. The chain joins TRBV7-3 to TRBJ1-1; D ambiguous. CDR1 is SGHTA and CDR2 is FQGTGA in the germline V gene. The CDR3 is 13 amino acids. V lost 5 bases to trimming and J lost 7 bases, with 14 bases between them. CDR3 in DNA: TGTGCCAGCAGCCGCGGAGGAGCAATTGAAGCTTTCTTT. Protein sequence: CASSRGGAIEAFF.

This clonotype was recorded at least ten times. The chain couples TRBV7-2 to TRBJ2-5; the D gene is possibly TRBD2 (5 bases). Deletions cut 7 bases from V and 7 bases from J, with 10 bases between. Germline CDR1 and CDR2: SGHTA and FQGNSA. There are 11 residues in the CDR3. CDR3 in DNA: TGTGCCAGCAACACACGGGGGACCCAGTACTTC. It encodes CASNTRGTQYF.

This clonotype was observed many times. This chain joins TRBV5-8 and TRBJ2-7; D unresolved. The germline V gene has CDR1 SGHTS and CDR2 YDEGEE. The CDR3 length is 15 residues. V lost 2 bases and J 9 bases, leaving 21 bases between the germline ends. The CDR3 nucleotides read TGTGCCAGCAGCTTTTATGCAGCCACGAACTCTGGGCAGTACTTC. The encoded protein is CASSFYAATNSGQYF.

V usage is TRBV20-1 and J usage is TRBJ2-7; the match to TRBD1 covers 9 bases. The CDR3 loop spans 20 amino acids. The V gene's germline CDR1 is DFQATT and CDR2 SNEGSKA (reference sequence). The V segment lost 5 bases and the J segment 2 bases; nucleotides outside the gene matches: 25. DNA of the CDR3: TGCAGTGCTCCAAAACGTCCGGGACAGGGCCCTAAAAACCCTACCTACGAGCAGTACTTC. It yields the protein CSAPKRPGQGPKNPTYEQYF.

Only a few counts were recorded for this clonotype. The chain combines TRBV12-5 with TRBJ2-4, with 8 bases identical to TRBD1. Germline assignment: CDR1 LGHNT and CDR2 FRNRAP. CDR3 size: 13 residues. The J segment lost 5 bases and the V segment lost 9 bases, leaving 6 bases of the junction unmatched. CDR3: CASEGQVQNIQYF. CDR3 in DNA: TGTGCTAGCGAGGGACAGGTCCAAAACATTCAGTACTTC.

This clonotype was recorded at least ten times. This rearrangement joins TRBV9 to TRBJ2-7, with no clear D. CDR3 size: 11 residues. The V gene's germline CDR1 is SGDLS and CDR2 YYNGEE. V was cut by 1 base and J by 5 bases, with 4 bases left in between. CDR3 nucleotides: TGTGCCAGCAGCGTAATAAACGAGCAGTACTTC. Translated, it gives CASSVINEQYF.

This sequence joins TRBV11-2 and TRBJ2-3; D is perhaps TRBD1 (6 bases). With 1 base removed from V and 2 bases from J, the gap between germline ends came to 13 bases. Germline V gene lookup returns CDR1 SGHAT and CDR2 FQNNGV. There are 16 residues in the CDR3. The CDR3 DNA sequence: TGTGCCAGCAGCTTAGGGGGGCAGGGACCCACAGATACGCAGTATTTT. This encodes CASSLGGQGPTDTQYF. The complete variable domain, with remaining parts taken from reference TRBV11-2 and TRBJ2-3, reads EAGVAQSPRYKIIEKRQSVAFWCNPISGHATLYWYQQILGQGPKLLIQFQNNGVVDDSQLPKDRFSAERLKGVDSTLKIQPAKLEDSAVYLCASSLGGQGPTDTQYFGPGTRLTVL.

This clonotype occurred many times. The J gene is TRBJ2-7, the V gene TRBV20-1; D gene uncertain. The CDR3 runs 14 residues. Germline CDR1 and CDR2: DFQATT and SNEGSKA (reference sequence). V was clipped by 0 bases and J by 2 bases, with 11 bases between them. The CDR3 region is CSARDGRSAYEQYF. The CDR3 DNA reads TGCAGTGCTAGAGATGGAAGGTCAGCCTACGAGCAGTACTTC.

This clonotype was detected a few times. The genes are TRBV6-2 or TRBV6-3 and TRBJ2-3; possible D gene TRBD2, 5 bases. The V and J ends lost 0 bases and 1 base respectively, with 11 bases between them. The CDR3 has 16 residues. Germline V gene sequence: CDR1 MNHEY, CDR2 SVGEGT. CDR3 in amino acids: CASSYSRLTGTDTQYF. DNA of the CDR3: TGTGCCAGCAGTTACTCGAGACTAACGGGCACAGATACGCAGTATTTT.

This clonotype came up many times. The chain combines TRBV4-2 with TRBJ2-3; the D is unclear. Trimming took 0 bases from V and 0 from J, leaving 13 bases between them. CDR1 and CDR2 from the germline V gene are LGHNA and YNFKEQ. This CDR3 contains 17 residues. As DNA, the CDR3 is TGTGCCAGCAGCCAAGATGTTTTTCTGACCAGCACAGATACGCAGTATTTT. This codes for CASSQDVFLTSTDTQYF.

In its sample, this clonotype was seen many times. Because the CDR3 is missing its conserved closing phenylalanine or tryptophan, this is likely a read error. The chain is built from TRBV9 and TRBJ1-2; 7 bases are shared with TRBD1. This CDR3 has 14 residues. From germline, CDR1 is SGDLS and CDR2 YYNGEE. J was trimmed by 6 bases and V by 4 bases; bases with no gene match: 9. DNA of the CDR3: TGTGCCAGCAGCTCGACACTACAGGGGAATGGCTACACCTCC. It translates to CASSSTLQGNGYTS.

The chain combines TRBV7-9 with TRBJ2-1, with a tentative D call TRBD1 (6 bases). Germline CDR1 and CDR2: SEHNR and FQNEAQ (reference sequence). Trimming stripped 5 bases from V and 2 bases from J, with 19 bases between. The CDR3 extends over 17 amino acids. CDR3 protein: CASSIRTAERPYNEQFF. As DNA, the CDR3 is TGTGCCAGCAGCATCCGGACAGCCGAACGGCCCTACAATGAGCAGTTCTTC.